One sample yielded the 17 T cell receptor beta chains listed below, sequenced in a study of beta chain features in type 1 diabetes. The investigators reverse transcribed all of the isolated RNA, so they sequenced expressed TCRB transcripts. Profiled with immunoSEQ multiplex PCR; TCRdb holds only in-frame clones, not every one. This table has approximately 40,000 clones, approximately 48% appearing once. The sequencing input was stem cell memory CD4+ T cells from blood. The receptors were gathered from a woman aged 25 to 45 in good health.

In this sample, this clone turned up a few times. CDR3 in DNA: TGTGCCAGCAGTTTATTCGAGCGGGATCTAACAGATACGCAGTATTTT. Translating it yields CASSLFERDLTDTQYF. The J gene is TRBJ2-3, the V gene TRBV28; 7 bases match TRBD2. The V segment lost 1 base and the J segment 3 bases; nucleotides outside the gene matches: 7. CDR1 MDHEN and CDR2 SYDVKM come from the germline V gene. This CDR3 has 16 residues. Full variable domain (missing parts from reference TRBV28 and TRBJ2-3): DVKVTQSSRYLVKRTGEKVFLECVQDMDHENMFWYRQDPGLGLRLIYFSYDVKMKEKGDIPEGYSVSREKKERFSLILESASTNQTSMYLCASSLFERDLTDTQYFGPGTRLTVL.

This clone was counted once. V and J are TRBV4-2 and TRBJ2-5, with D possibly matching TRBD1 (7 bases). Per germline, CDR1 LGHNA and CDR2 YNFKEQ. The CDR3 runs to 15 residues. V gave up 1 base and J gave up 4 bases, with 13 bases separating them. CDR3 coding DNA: TGTGCCAGCAGCCAAGGGCGGCAGGGGGGAGAGACCCAGTACTTC. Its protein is CASSQGRQGGETQYF.

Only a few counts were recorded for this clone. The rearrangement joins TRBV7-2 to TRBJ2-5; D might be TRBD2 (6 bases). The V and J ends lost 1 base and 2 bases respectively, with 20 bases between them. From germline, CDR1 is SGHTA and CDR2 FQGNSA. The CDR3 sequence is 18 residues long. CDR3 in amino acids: CASSLVEVGGGRQETQYF. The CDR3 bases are TGTGCCAGCAGCTTAGTTGAGGTTGGGGGAGGTCGACAAGAGACCCAGTACTTC.

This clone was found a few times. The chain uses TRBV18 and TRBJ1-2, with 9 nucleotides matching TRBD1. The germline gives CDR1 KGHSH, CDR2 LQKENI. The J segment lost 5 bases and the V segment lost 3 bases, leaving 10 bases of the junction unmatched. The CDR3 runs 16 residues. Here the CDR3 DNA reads TGTGCCAGCTCACCCCTCAAAGGACAGGGGTTATATGGCTACACCTTC. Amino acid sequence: CASSPLKGQGLYGYTF.

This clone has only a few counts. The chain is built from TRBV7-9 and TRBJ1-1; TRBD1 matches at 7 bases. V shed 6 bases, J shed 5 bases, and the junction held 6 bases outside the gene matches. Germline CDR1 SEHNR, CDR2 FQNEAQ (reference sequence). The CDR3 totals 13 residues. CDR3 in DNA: TGTGCCAGCAGTCGACAGGGCGGAACTGAAGCTTTCTTT. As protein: CASSRQGGTEAFF.

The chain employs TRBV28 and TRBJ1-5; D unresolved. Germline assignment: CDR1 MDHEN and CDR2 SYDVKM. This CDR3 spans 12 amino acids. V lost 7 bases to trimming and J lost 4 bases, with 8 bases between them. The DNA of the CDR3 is TGTGCCAGCAAAGAGGGAAATCAGCCCCAGCATTTT. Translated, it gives CASKEGNQPQHF.

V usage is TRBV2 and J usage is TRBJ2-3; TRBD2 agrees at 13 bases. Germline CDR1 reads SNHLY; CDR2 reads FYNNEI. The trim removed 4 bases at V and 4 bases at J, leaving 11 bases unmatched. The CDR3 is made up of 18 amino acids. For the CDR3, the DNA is TGTGCCAGCAGTGTGGGCCAGGGACTAGCGGGACGTTCAGATACGCAGTATTTT. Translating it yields CASSVGQGLAGRSDTQYF.

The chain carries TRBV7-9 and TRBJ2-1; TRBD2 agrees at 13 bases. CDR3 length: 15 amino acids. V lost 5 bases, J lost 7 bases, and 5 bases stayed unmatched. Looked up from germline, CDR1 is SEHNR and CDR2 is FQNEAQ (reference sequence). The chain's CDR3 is CASSTRTSGSNEQFF. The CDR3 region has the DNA TGTGCCAGCAGCACCAGGACTAGCGGGAGTAATGAGCAGTTCTTC.

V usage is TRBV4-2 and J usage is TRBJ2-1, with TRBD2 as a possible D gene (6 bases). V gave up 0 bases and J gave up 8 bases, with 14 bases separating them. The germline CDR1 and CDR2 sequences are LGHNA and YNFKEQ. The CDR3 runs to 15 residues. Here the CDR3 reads CASSQERLVIDEQFF. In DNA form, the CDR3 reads TGTGCCAGCAGCCAAGAAAGACTAGTTATCGATGAGCAGTTCTTC.

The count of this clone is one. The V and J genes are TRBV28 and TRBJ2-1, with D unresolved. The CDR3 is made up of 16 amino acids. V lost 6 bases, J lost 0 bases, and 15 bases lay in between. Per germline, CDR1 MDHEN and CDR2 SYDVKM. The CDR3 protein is CASSSNPVSSYNEQFF. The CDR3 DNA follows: TGTGCCAGCAGCTCCAATCCGGTTAGCTCCTACAATGAGCAGTTCTTC.

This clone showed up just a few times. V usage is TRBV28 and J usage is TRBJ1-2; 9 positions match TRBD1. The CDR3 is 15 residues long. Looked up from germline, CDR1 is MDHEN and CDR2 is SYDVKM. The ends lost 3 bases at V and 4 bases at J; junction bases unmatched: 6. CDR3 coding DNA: TGTGCCAGCAGTTTTCCTGGGACAGGGAGCTATGGCTACACCTTC. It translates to CASSFPGTGSYGYTF.

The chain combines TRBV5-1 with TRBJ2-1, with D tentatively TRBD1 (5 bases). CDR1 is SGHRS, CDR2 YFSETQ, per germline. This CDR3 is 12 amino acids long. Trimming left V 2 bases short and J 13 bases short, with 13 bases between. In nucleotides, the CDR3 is TGCGCCAGCAGCTTCCCGGACATAGCACAGTTCTTC. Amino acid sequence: CASSFPDIAQFF.

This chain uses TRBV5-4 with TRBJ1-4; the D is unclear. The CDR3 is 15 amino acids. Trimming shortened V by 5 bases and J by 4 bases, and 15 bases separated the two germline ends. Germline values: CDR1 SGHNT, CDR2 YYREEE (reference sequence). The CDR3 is CASRGGGPGNEKLFF. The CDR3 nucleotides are TGTGCCAGCAGGGGCGGAGGGCCGGGTAATGAAAAACTGTTTTTT.

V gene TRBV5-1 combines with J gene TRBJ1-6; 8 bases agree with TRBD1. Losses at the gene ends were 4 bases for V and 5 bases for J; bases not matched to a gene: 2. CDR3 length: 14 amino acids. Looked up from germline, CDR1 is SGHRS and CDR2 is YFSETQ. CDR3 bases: TGCGCCAGCAGCCCGGACAGGGATAATTCACCCCTCCACTTT. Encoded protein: CASSPDRDNSPLHF.

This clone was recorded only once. As DNA, the CDR3 is TGTGCCAGCAGTCCGACAGTCTCCTACGAGCAGTACTTC. This gives the protein CASSPTVSYEQYF. The genes are TRBV28 and TRBJ2-7; possible D gene TRBD1, 5 bases. CDR1 and CDR2 (germline): MDHEN, SYDVKM. The germline V and J ends were trimmed by 5 bases and 0 bases, with 8 bases remaining between them. This CDR3 spans 13 amino acids.

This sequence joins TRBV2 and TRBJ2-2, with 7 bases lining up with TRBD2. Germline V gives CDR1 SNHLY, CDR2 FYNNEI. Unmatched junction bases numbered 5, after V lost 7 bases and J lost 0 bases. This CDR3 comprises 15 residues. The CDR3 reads CASTKLAPNTGELFF. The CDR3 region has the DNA TGTGCCAGCACCAAACTAGCGCCGAACACCGGGGAGCTGTTTTTT.

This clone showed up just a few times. In DNA form, the CDR3 reads TGTGCCAGCAGCCAAGATAGGCCAGGGGCGCAGTATTTT. Translating gives CASSQDRPGAQYF. The chain has TRBV14 and TRBJ2-3; D possibly corresponds to TRBD1 (6 bases). With 0 bases removed from V and 10 bases from J, the gap between germline ends came to 11 bases. Germline V lookup: CDR1 SGHDN, CDR2 FVKESK. CDR3 length: 13 residues.